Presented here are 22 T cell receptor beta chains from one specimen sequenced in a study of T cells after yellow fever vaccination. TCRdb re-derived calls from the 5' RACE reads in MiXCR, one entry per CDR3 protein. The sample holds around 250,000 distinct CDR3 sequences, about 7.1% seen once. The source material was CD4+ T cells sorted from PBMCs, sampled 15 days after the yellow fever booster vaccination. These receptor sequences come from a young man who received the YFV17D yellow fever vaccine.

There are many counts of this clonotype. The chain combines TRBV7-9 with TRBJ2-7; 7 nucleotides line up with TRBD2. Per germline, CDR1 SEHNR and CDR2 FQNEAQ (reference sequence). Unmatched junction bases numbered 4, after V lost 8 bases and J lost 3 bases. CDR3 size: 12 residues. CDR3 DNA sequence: TGTGCCAGCTTCGGGGGGAGCTACGAGCAGTACTTC. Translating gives CASFGGSYEQYF.

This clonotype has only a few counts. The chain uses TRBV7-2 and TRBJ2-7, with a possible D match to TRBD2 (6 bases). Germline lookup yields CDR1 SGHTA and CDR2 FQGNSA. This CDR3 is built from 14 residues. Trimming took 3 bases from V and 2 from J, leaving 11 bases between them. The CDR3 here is CASSFAGSPYEQYF. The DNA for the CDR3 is TGTGCCAGCAGCTTCGCGGGATCTCCCTACGAGCAGTACTTC.

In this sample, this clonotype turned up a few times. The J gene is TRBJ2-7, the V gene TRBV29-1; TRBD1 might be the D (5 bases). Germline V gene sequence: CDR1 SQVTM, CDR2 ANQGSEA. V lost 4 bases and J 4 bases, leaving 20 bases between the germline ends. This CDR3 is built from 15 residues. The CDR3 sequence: CSVAAGPGISYEQYF. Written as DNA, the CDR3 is TGCAGCGTTGCGGCAGGGCCCGGAATATCTTACGAGCAGTACTTC.

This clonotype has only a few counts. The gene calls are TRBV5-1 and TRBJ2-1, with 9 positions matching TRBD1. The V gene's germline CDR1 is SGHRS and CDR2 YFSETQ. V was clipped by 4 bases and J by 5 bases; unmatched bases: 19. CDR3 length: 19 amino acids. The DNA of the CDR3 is TGCGCCAGCAGCCCGCGCCTATTGATCCGGGACAGGGCCCACAATGAGCAGTTCTTC. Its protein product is CASSPRLLIRDRAHNEQFF.

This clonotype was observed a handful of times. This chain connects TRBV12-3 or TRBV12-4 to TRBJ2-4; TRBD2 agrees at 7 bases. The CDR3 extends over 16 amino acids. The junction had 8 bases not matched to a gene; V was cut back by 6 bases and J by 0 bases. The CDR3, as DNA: TGTGCCAGCAGACAAATAGCGGGCCTAGCCAAAAACATTCAGTACTTC. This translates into CASRQIAGLAKNIQYF.

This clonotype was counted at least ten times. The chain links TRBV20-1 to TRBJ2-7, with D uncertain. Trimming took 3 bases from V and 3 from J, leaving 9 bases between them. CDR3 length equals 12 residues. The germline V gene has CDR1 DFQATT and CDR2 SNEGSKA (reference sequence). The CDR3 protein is CSASPSLYEQYF. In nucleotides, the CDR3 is TGCAGTGCTAGCCCTTCCCTCTACGAGCAGTACTTC.

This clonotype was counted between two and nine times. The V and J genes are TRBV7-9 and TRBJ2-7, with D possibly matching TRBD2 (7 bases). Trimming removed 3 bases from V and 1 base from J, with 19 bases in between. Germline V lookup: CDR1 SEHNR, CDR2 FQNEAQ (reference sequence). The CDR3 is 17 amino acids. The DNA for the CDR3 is TGTGCCAGCAGCTTCAGAGGGGGGGTAATTGGATCCTACGAGCAGTACTTC. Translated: CASSFRGGVIGSYEQYF. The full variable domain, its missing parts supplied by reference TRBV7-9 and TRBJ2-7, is DTGVSQNPRHKITKRGQNVTFRCDPISEHNRLYWYRQTLGQGPEFLTYFQNEAQLEKSRLLSDRFSAERPKGSFSTLEIQRTEQGDSAMYLCASSFRGGVIGSYEQYFGPGTRLTVT.

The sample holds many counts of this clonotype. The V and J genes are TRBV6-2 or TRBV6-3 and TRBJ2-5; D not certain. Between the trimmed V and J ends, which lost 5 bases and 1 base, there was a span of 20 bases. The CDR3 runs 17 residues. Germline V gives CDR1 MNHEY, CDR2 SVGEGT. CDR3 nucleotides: TGTGCCAGCAGTCCCCCTCGGTTGATTGTTTTCCAAGAGACCCAGTACTTC. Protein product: CASSPPRLIVFQETQYF.

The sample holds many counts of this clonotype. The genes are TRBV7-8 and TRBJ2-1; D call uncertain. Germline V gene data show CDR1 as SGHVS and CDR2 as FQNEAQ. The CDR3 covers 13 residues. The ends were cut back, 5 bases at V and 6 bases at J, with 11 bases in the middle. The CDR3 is CASSVGRVNEQFF. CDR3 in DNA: TGTGCCAGCAGCGTTGGACGGGTCAATGAGCAGTTCTTC.

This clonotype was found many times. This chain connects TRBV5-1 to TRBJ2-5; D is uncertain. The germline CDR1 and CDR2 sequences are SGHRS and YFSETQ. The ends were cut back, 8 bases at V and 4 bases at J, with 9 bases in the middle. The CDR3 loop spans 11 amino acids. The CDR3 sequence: CASLESETQYF. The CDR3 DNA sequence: TGCGCCAGTCTGGAATCAGAGACCCAGTACTTC. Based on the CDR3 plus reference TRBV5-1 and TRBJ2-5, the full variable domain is KAGVTQTPRYLIKTRGQQVTLSCSPISGHRSVSWYQQTPGQGLQFLFEYFSETQRNKGNFPGRFSGRQFSNSRSEMNVSTLELGDSALYLCASLESETQYFGPGTRLLVL.

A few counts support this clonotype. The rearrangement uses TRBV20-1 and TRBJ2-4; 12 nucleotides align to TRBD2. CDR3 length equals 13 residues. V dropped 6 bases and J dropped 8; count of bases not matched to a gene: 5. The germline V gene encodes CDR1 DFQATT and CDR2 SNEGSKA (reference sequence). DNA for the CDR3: TGCAGTGCCAGGACTAGCGGGACTTACATTCAGTACTTC. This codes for CSARTSGTYIQYF.

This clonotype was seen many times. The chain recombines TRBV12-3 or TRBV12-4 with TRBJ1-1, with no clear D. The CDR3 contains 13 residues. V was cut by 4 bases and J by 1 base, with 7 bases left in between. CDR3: CASSSKPNTEAFF. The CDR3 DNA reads TGTGCCAGCAGTTCCAAACCGAACACTGAAGCTTTCTTT.

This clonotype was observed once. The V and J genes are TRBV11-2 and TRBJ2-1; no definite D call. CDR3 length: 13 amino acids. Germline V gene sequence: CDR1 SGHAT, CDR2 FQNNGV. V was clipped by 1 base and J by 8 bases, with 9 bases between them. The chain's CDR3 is CASSLAVEYEQFF. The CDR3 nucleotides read TGTGCCAGCAGCTTAGCGGTGGAATATGAGCAGTTCTTC.

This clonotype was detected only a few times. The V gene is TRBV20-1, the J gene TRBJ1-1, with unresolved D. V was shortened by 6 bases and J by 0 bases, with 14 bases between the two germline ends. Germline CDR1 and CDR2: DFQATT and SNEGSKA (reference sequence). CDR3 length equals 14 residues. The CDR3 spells CSAKPQPMNTEAFF. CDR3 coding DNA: TGCAGTGCCAAACCACAGCCCATGAACACTGAAGCTTTCTTT.

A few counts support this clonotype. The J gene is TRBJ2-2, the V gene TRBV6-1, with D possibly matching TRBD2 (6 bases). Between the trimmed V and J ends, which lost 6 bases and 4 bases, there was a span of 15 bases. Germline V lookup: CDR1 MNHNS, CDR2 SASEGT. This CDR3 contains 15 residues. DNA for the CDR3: TGTGCCAGCAGGATCGTAGCGGAGAGCACCGGGGAGCTGTTTTTT. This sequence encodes CASRIVAESTGELFF.

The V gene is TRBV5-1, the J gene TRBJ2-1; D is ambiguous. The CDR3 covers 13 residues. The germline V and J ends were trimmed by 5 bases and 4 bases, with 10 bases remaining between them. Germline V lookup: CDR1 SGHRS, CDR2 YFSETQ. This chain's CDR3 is CASRSQAYNEQFF. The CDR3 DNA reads TGCGCCAGCAGATCGCAGGCGTACAATGAGCAGTTCTTC.

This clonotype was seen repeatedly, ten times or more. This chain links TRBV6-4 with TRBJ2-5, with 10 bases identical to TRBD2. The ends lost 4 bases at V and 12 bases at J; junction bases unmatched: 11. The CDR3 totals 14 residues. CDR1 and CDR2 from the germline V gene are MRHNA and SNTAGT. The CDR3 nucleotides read TGTGCCAGCAGTGTTACCAGCGGGAGGGTTATGGAGTACTTC. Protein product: CASSVTSGRVMEYF.

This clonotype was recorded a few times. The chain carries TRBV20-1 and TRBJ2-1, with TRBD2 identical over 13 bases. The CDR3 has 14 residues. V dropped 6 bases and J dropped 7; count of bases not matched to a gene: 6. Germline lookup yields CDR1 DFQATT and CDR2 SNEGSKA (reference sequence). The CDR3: CSAKGTSGKNEQFF. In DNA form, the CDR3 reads TGCAGTGCCAAAGGGACTAGCGGGAAGAATGAGCAGTTCTTC.

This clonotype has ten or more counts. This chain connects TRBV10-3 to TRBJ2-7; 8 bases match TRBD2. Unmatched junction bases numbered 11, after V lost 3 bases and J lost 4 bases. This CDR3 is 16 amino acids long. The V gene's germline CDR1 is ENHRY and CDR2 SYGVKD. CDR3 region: CAISDDAGGNGYEQYF. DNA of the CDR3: TGTGCCATCAGTGACGATGCGGGAGGAAATGGATACGAGCAGTACTTC.

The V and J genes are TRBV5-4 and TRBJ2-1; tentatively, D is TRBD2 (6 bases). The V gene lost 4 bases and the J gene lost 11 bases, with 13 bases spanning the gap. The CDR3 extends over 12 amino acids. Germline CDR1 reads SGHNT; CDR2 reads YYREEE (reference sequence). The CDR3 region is CASSAQGRKQFF. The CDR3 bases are TGTGCCAGCAGCGCCCAAGGGAGGAAGCAGTTCTTC.

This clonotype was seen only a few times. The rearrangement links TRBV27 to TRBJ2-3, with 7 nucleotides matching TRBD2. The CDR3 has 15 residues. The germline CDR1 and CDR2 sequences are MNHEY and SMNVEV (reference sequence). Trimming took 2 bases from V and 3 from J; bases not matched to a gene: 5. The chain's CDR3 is CASSLRRERTDTQYF. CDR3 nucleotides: TGTGCCAGCAGTTTAAGGCGGGAGCGAACAGATACGCAGTATTTT.

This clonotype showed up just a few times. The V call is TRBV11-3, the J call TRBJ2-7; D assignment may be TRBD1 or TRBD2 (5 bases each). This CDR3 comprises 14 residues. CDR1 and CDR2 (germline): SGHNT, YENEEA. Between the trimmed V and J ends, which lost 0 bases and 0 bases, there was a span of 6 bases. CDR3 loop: CASSLEGDSYEQYF. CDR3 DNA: TGTGCCAGCAGCTTAGAGGGGGACTCCTACGAGCAGTACTTC.